A selection of T cell receptor beta chains follows, all from one sample in a study of identical twins. TCRdb used MiXCR to reprocess the 5' RACE reads, holding one entry per CDR3 protein. Here the sample spans hundreds of thousands of distinct CDR3 sequences, roughly 6% being singletons. Sequenced: naive T cells sorted from blood. All receptors come from a man between 18 and 35 years old in good health. Both conserved end residues are part of each CDR3. Each record gives: clone size, J gene, D gene, V gene, CDR3 DNA, CDR3 protein. A D gene is named only where the DNA matches it firmly. Some rows mark clone size as missing; the rest say once, few, many or name a class of expanded clone.

clone_size: .; j_call: TRBJ2-7; d_call: .; v_call: TRBV9; cdr3_nt: TGTGCCAGCAGCGTAGGACACACATACTACGAGCAGTACTTC; cdr3_aa: CASSVGHTYYEQYF
clone_size: few; j_call: TRBJ2-1; d_call: .; v_call: TRBV5-5; cdr3_nt: TGTGCCAGCAGCTTGAATCACGATGAGCAGTTCTTC; cdr3_aa: CASSLNHDEQFF
clone_size: many; j_call: TRBJ2-7; d_call: TRBD1; v_call: TRBV12-3/TRBV12-4; cdr3_nt: TGTGCCAGCAGCCTTACCCGGGACAGCCGATACGAGCAGTACTTC; cdr3_aa: CASSLTRDSRYEQYF
clone_size: few; j_call: TRBJ2-2; d_call: .; v_call: TRBV7-8; cdr3_nt: TGTGCCAGCAGCCCCAAGGAATCGACGAACACCGGGGAGCTGTTTTTT; cdr3_aa: CASSPKESTNTGELFF
clone_size: .; j_call: TRBJ2-1; d_call: TRBD2; v_call: TRBV5-6; cdr3_nt: TGTGCCAGCAGCCGTAGCGGGATAAATGAGCAGTTCTTC; cdr3_aa: CASSRSGINEQFF
clone_size: few; j_call: TRBJ2-3; d_call: TRBD2; v_call: TRBV20-1; cdr3_nt: TGCAGTGCTATTCCGGGGACTAGCGGGAGGGCCGGCACAGATACGCAGTATTTT; cdr3_aa: CSAIPGTSGRAGTDTQYF
clone_size: many; j_call: TRBJ2-2; d_call: TRBD2; v_call: TRBV4-1; cdr3_nt: TGCGCCAGCAGCCAAGAAGCGGGATCAAACACCGGGGAGCTGTTTTTT; cdr3_aa: CASSQEAGSNTGELFF
clone_size: .; j_call: TRBJ2-3; d_call: .; v_call: TRBV15; cdr3_nt: TGTGCCACCAGCAGAGATAGGATAGCGATAGATACGCAGTATTTT; cdr3_aa: CATSRDRIAIDTQYF
clone_size: many; j_call: TRBJ2-1; d_call: .; v_call: TRBV20-1; cdr3_nt: TGCAGTGCTAGATTTTCAGTAGGGCAGTTCTTC; cdr3_aa: CSARFSVGQFF
clone_size: many; j_call: TRBJ2-7; d_call: TRBD1; v_call: TRBV29-1; cdr3_nt: TGCAGCGCCCGGACTGACAGGGCTGATCGAAACGAGCAGTACTTC; cdr3_aa: CSARTDRADRNEQYF
clone_size: few; j_call: TRBJ1-1; d_call: .; v_call: TRBV19; cdr3_nt: TGTGCCAGTGGCGGGTGGATCCCGATGAACACTGAAGCTTTCTTT; cdr3_aa: CASGGWIPMNTEAFF
clone_size: many; j_call: TRBJ2-5; d_call: .; v_call: TRBV30; cdr3_nt: TGTGCCTGGAGTAACCTGGGGGAGACCCAGTACTTC; cdr3_aa: CAWSNLGETQYF
clone_size: many; j_call: TRBJ2-7; d_call: .; v_call: TRBV20-1; cdr3_nt: TGCAGTGCTCACCGGGAAATGGGGGAGCAGTACTTC; cdr3_aa: CSAHREMGEQYF
clone_size: few; j_call: TRBJ2-7; d_call: .; v_call: TRBV7-9; cdr3_nt: TGTGCCAGCAGCGGCGGGGCACCCTACGAGCAGTACTTC; cdr3_aa: CASSGGAPYEQYF
clone_size: few; j_call: TRBJ2-2; d_call: TRBD2; v_call: TRBV2; cdr3_nt: TGTGCCACCCGCGGGGCTAGCGGGAGGTCCGGGGAGCTGTTTTTT; cdr3_aa: CATRGASGRSGELFF
clone_size: many; j_call: TRBJ2-1; d_call: .; v_call: TRBV12-3/TRBV12-4; cdr3_nt: TGTGCCAGCAGTTTAGTTGCGGGAACCGATGAGCAGTTCTTC; cdr3_aa: CASSLVAGTDEQFF
clone_size: .; j_call: TRBJ1-1; d_call: .; v_call: TRBV4-2; cdr3_nt: TGTGCCAGCAGCCAAGTCAGGGACAACACTGAAGCTTTCTTT; cdr3_aa: CASSQVRDNTEAFF
clone_size: many; j_call: TRBJ2-7; d_call: .; v_call: TRBV12-3/TRBV12-4; cdr3_nt: TGTGCCAGCAGTTCCCCACCTTCCACCTACGAGCAGTACTTC; cdr3_aa: CASSSPPSTYEQYF